This T cell receptor beta chain was sequenced for a study of shared clonotypes between healthy human individuals. About the study: A couple of women and three men aged 18 to 49 made up the donors. Whole-study results and caveats: The sharing of about 5% of naive CD4 clonotypes was seen across a few donors.

Original methodology: Junction-only sequences produced by ImmunoSEQ had no quality scores, so filtering differed. TCRdb's copy holds only in-frame clones and misses some; the assay was immunoSEQ multiplex PCR. V, J and clone size derive from that table, while D and trimming were established from the DNA sequence. The data hold just over 2,000,000 clones, with about 95% observed a single time. On this clone: Its antigen is still unknown.

In the naive CD8 group, cells lacked CD45RO and were positively selected for CCR7, so terminally differentiated effector memory CD45RA+ cells were left out. Nashville, Tennessee was home to all donors, who were Caucasian adults. This receptor was obtained from a man aged 18 to 29 in good health. Sequencing used naive CD8+ T cells sorted from blood.

CDR3 sequence (DNA): TGTGCCAGCAGTTCTAGCGGGGGTTACAATGAGCAGTTCTTC. Residues: CASSSSGGYNEQFF. V gene TRBV11-1 combines with J gene TRBJ2-1; 10 nucleotides agree with TRBD2. This CDR3 has 14 amino acids. V gave up 6 bases and J gave up 4 bases; unmatched junction bases: 3. Germline CDR1 and CDR2: SGHAT and FQDESV (reference sequence).